Below, 16 T cell receptor beta chains from the same sample are listed, as sequenced in a study of blood T cell repertoires in COVID-19. Using immunoSEQ multiplex PCR, the repertoire was profiled, and TCRdb retains in-frame clones only, with some absent. The sample shows about 300,000 clones, 80% to 90% of them seen only once. The material sequenced was PBMCs or T cells enriched from blood (not recorded which). These receptors were obtained from a young man who had recovered from COVID-19.

The chain couples TRBV7-9 to TRBJ2-5; a possible D gene is TRBD1 (5 bases). The CDR3 is 13 residues long. Germline-derived CDR1 and CDR2 are SEHNR and FQNEAQ (reference sequence). V lost 3 bases and J lost 5, with 10 bases in between. CDR3 DNA: TGTGCCAGCAGCTTCAGGGTAGAGGAGACCCAGTACTTC. Translating gives CASSFRVEETQYF.

The V and J genes are TRBV9 and TRBJ2-1, with D possibly being TRBD1 (9 bases). Per germline, CDR1 SGDLS and CDR2 YYNGEE. This CDR3 spans 23 amino acids. V gave up 2 bases and J gave up 4 bases, with 37 bases separating them. As DNA, the CDR3 is TGTGCCAGCAGCGTGAGGGGGGACAGGGATCGGAGCGGGAGCCCTTCCCGTTACAATGAGCAGTTCTTC. Encoded protein: CASSVRGDRDRSGSPSRYNEQFF.

The V call is TRBV3-1 (or the pseudogene TRBV3-2), the J call TRBJ1-6, with 9 bases identical to TRBD1. The V segment lost 4 bases and the J segment 5 bases; nucleotides outside the gene matches: 3. Germline CDR1 LGHDT, CDR2 YNNKEL (reference sequence). The CDR3 runs to 15 residues. CDR3 residues: CASSRGQGNNSPLHF. CDR3 sequence (DNA): TGTGCCAGCAGCCGGGGACAGGGCAATAATTCACCCCTCCACTTT.

The rearrangement joins TRBV27 to TRBJ2-1; the match to TRBD2 covers 7 bases. The germline CDR1 and CDR2 sequences are MNHEY and SMNVEV (reference sequence). The CDR3 consists of 15 residues. V was pared by 2 bases and J by 1 base, with 2 bases of the junction left unmatched. This chain's CDR3 is CASSLPGGSYNEQFF. CDR3 DNA: TGTGCCAGCAGTTTACCCGGGGGGTCCTACAATGAGCAGTTCTTC.

This chain uses TRBV21-1 with TRBJ2-3; the table's TRBD2 call for D was not verified on the DNA. TRBV21-1 is given as a pseudogene. This CDR3 is built from 18 residues. CDR3: CASSGRRKGLTSTDTQYF. DNA for the CDR3: TGTGCCAGCAGCGGTCGTCGAAAAGGACTGACCAGCACAGATACGCAGTATTTT.

This chain connects TRBV28 to TRBJ1-2; TRBD1 aligns across 9 bases. The ends lost 11 bases at V and 4 bases at J; junction bases unmatched: 8. CDR1 and CDR2 from the germline V gene are MDHEN and SYDVKM. CDR3 length: 13 amino acids. The CDR3 bases are TGTGCCTCTACACAGGGGGCAGTCTATGGCTACACCTTC. It encodes CASTQGAVYGYTF.

J is TRBJ1-4 and V is TRBV7-9; D unclear. The V and J ends lost 5 bases and 5 bases respectively, with 15 bases between them. CDR3 length: 15 amino acids. Germline lookup yields CDR1 SEHNR and CDR2 FQNEAQ (reference sequence). The chain's CDR3 is CASSPAGAGNEKLFF. As DNA, the CDR3 is TGTGCCAGCAGCCCGGCAGGAGCGGGGAATGAAAAACTGTTTTTT. The full variable domain, in which reference TRBV7-9 and TRBJ1-4 provide the parts outside the CDR3, is DTGVSQNPRHKITKRGQNVTFRCDPISEHNRLYWYRQTLGQGPEFLTYFQNEAQLEKSRLLSDRFSAERPKGSFSTLEIQRTEQGDSAMYLCASSPAGAGNEKLFFGSGTQLSVL.

This chain connects TRBV7-2 to TRBJ1-5; no firm D call. The CDR3 extends over 13 amino acids. Trimming cost V 4 bases and J 4 bases, with 8 bases left between them. Germline V gene data show CDR1 as SGHTA and CDR2 as FQGNSA. CDR3 bases: TGTGCCAGCAGCTGGTCACGGAATCAGCCCCAGCATTTT. Translation: CASSWSRNQPQHF.

This clone was counted once. The chain carries TRBV2 and TRBJ2-5; tentatively, D is TRBD2 (6 bases). V was shortened by 7 bases and J by 2 bases, with 14 bases between the two germline ends. The CDR3 runs to 14 residues. Germline lookup yields CDR1 SNHLY and CDR2 FYNNEI. This chain's CDR3 is CASTSVGGQETQYF. In nucleotides, the CDR3 is TGTGCCAGCACCTCAGTCGGGGGTCAAGAGACCCAGTACTTC. Looking up the rest from reference TRBV2 and TRBJ2-5 gives the full variable domain: EPEVTQTPSHQVTQMGQEVILRCVPISNHLYFYWYRQILGQKVEFLVSFYNNEISEKSEIFDDQFSVERPDGSNFTLKIRSTKLEDSAMYFCASTSVGGQETQYFGPGTRLLVL.

Here the CDR3 DNA reads TGTGCCAGCAGCCAATCAGACAGGAGTCCTGGAAACACCATATATTTT. Translation: CASSQSDRSPGNTIYF. This chain joins TRBV14 and TRBJ1-3; perhaps TRBD1 as D (6 bases). The CDR3 sequence is 16 residues long. V lost 2 bases to trimming and J lost 2 bases, with 13 bases between them. Germline V lookup: CDR1 SGHDN, CDR2 FVKESK.

The chain couples TRBV27 to TRBJ2-7, with 7 bases lining up with TRBD1. Germline V gives CDR1 MNHEY, CDR2 SMNVEV (reference sequence). V lost 1 base and J lost 13; bases outside the gene matches: 10. This CDR3 is built from 13 residues. The CDR3 DNA reads as TGTGCCAGCAGTTTATACCCAGGGGGACCCAAATACTTC. Amino acids: CASSLYPGGPKYF.

This clone was seen only a few times. V gene TRBV14 combines with J gene TRBJ2-7, with D possibly matching TRBD1 (6 bases). The germline V gene encodes CDR1 SGHDN and CDR2 FVKESK. Trimming took off 5 bases at V and 1 base at J, with 12 bases between the two ends. This CDR3 contains 14 residues. The CDR3 sequence is CASSMDSTSYEQYF. The DNA for the CDR3 is TGTGCCAGCAGCATGGACAGTACTTCCTACGAGCAGTACTTC.

The CDR3 DNA reads TGCGCCAGCAGCCAAGGACAGGGCATTCAGCCCCAGCATTTT. Translated, it gives CASSQGQGIQPQHF. The gene calls are TRBV4-1 and TRBJ1-5; TRBD1 aligns across 7 bases. In germline, CDR1 is MGHRA, CDR2 YSYEKL. The CDR3 consists of 14 residues. Germline trimming cut 1 base from V and 6 bases from J; bases unmatched to any gene: 3.

The V gene is TRBV29-1, the J gene TRBJ2-7, with a possible D match to TRBD1 (5 bases). The CDR3 runs 12 residues. Trimming shortened V by 2 bases and J by 3 bases, and 8 bases separated the two germline ends. The germline gives CDR1 SQVTM, CDR2 ANQGSEA. The CDR3 reads CSVERQGYEQYF. The CDR3 DNA is TGCAGCGTTGAACGGCAGGGCTACGAGCAGTACTTC.

Regarding this clone: Other DNA sequences within the sample encode an identical CDR3. V usage is TRBV7-8 and J usage is TRBJ1-5, with 8 bases that match TRBD1. CDR3 size: 13 residues. The J segment lost 4 bases and the V segment lost 5 bases, leaving 1 base of the junction unmatched. From germline, CDR1 is SGHVS and CDR2 FQNEAQ. The CDR3 DNA is TGTGCCAGCAGCCGGACAGGGAATCAGCCCCAGCATTTT. Amino acids: CASSRTGNQPQHF. The variable domain in full, with the rest retrieved from reference TRBV7-8 and TRBJ1-5, is GAGVSQSPRYKVAKRGQDVALRCDPISGHVSLFWYQQALGQGPEFLTYFQNEAQLDKSGLPSDRFFAERPEGSVSTLKIQRTQQEDSAVYLCASSRTGNQPQHFGDGTRLSIL.

The chain combines TRBV11-3 with TRBJ1-2, with a weak D call TRBD1 (5 bases). Per the germline V gene, CDR1 is SGHNT and CDR2 is YENEEA. The length of the CDR3 is 14 residues. V was trimmed by 2 bases and J by 2 bases, leaving 9 bases between them. For the CDR3, the DNA is TGTGCCAGCAGCTTACCAGGGAGGAACTATGGCTACACCTTC. Amino acids: CASSLPGRNYGYTF.